The 20 T cell receptor beta chains listed next were all sequenced from one sample in a study of shared clonotypes between healthy human individuals. Terminally differentiated effector memory CD45RA+ cells were excluded from the naive CD8 cells, which were CD45RO-negative and positively selected for CCR7. Libraries were prepared by immunoSEQ multiplex PCR; TCRdb keeps only in-frame clonotypes and omits some of them. Of about 1,800,000 clones listed, approximately 94% are singletons. Sequenced input: naive CD8+ T cells sorted from blood. These receptors all come from a man aged 18 to 29 in good health.

Note on this clone: The same CDR3 can be traced to other DNA sequences in this sample. The V and J genes are TRBV9 and TRBJ2-1; no definite D call. CDR3 length: 12 residues. Trimming stripped 0 bases from V and 10 bases from J, with 8 bases between. Germline assignment: CDR1 SGDLS and CDR2 YYNGEE. In DNA form, the CDR3 reads TGTGCCAGCAGCGTAGCATATGGGGAGCAGTTCTTC. Its protein product is CASSVAYGEQFF.

This chain links TRBV4-3 with TRBJ2-1, with 9 bases identical to TRBD2. The CDR3 extends over 17 amino acids. Losses at the gene ends were 1 base for V and 2 bases for J; bases not matched to a gene: 6. Per germline, CDR1 LGHNA and CDR2 YSLEER. The DNA for the CDR3 is TGCGCCAGCAGCCAAGTAGGGGCGGGGGGGCCCTACAATGAGCAGTTCTTC. Its protein is CASSQVGAGGPYNEQFF.

This chain connects TRBV7-8 to TRBJ1-1; the D is unclear. CDR1 and CDR2 (germline): SGHVS, FQNEAQ. The CDR3 is 13 residues long. Trimming left V 1 base short and J 5 bases short, with 8 bases between. The CDR3 loop is CASSLDTETEAFF. Written as DNA, the CDR3 is TGTGCCAGCAGCTTAGATACGGAGACTGAAGCTTTCTTT.

A single count supports this clone. This chain links TRBV28 with TRBJ1-2; D possibly corresponds to TRBD1 (5 bases). The CDR3 is 15 residues long. CDR1 and CDR2 from the germline V gene are MDHEN and SYDVKM. The V end was cut by 5 bases, the J end by 3 bases, with 16 bases between. CDR3 nucleotides: TGTGCCAGCAGTCCCCCTACGGAGGGGTACTATGGCTACACCTTC. Translating it yields CASSPPTEGYYGYTF.

This clone showed up just once. The gene calls are TRBV7-9 and TRBJ2-3; perhaps TRBD2 as D (6 bases). The CDR3 extends over 16 amino acids. Trimming shortened V by 2 bases and J by 0 bases, and 12 bases separated the two germline ends. In germline, CDR1 is SEHNR, CDR2 FQNEAQ (reference sequence). The CDR3 region is CASSLPTRSSTDTQYF. CDR3 in DNA: TGTGCCAGCAGCTTACCGACTAGATCTAGCACAGATACGCAGTATTTT.

The gene calls are TRBV4-1 and TRBJ2-1; D possibly corresponds to TRBD2 (6 bases). Looked up from germline, CDR1 is MGHRA and CDR2 is YSYEKL. The V gene lost 1 base and the J gene lost 6 bases, with 16 bases spanning the gap. The length of the CDR3 is 16 residues. The DNA for the CDR3 is TGCGCCAGCAGCCAAGTCGCTAGCGTGATGTTCAATGAGCAGTTCTTC. This sequence encodes CASSQVASVMFNEQFF.

The rearrangement uses TRBV5-6 and TRBJ1-5; 7 bases map to TRBD1. V gave up 3 bases and J gave up 4 bases; unmatched junction bases: 7. Germline V gene lookup returns CDR1 SGHDT and CDR2 YYEEEE. The CDR3 has 15 amino acids. The CDR3 bases are TGTGCCAGCAGCTCCAGGGGGAGGAGGAATCAGCCCCAGCATTTT. This translates into CASSSRGRRNQPQHF. The complete variable domain, with remaining parts taken from reference TRBV5-6 and TRBJ1-5, reads DAGVTQSPTHLIKTRGQQVTLRCSPKSGHDTVSWYQQALGQGPQFIFQYYEEEERQRGNFPDRFSGHQFPNYSSELNVNALLLGDSALYLCASSSRGRRNQPQHFGDGTRLSIL.

The chain employs TRBV28 and TRBJ1-3; no clear D gene. The V and J ends lost 5 bases and 7 bases respectively, with 27 bases between them. This CDR3 has 18 residues. Germline V gene sequence: CDR1 MDHEN, CDR2 SYDVKM. CDR3 in amino acids: CASSPGSNGAFDWNTIYF. Here the CDR3 DNA reads TGTGCCAGCAGTCCCGGGTCTAATGGAGCCTTTGATTGGAACACCATATATTTT. The variable domain in full, with the rest retrieved from reference TRBV28 and TRBJ1-3, is DVKVTQSSRYLVKRTGEKVFLECVQDMDHENMFWYRQDPGLGLRLIYFSYDVKMKEKGDIPEGYSVSREKKERFSLILESASTNQTSMYLCASSPGSNGAFDWNTIYFGEGSWLTVV.

The chain employs TRBV7-6 and TRBJ2-5; D may be TRBD2 (6 bases). Germline V CDR1 and CDR2: SGHVS, FNYEAQ. The germline V and J ends were trimmed by 3 bases and 0 bases, with 11 bases remaining between them. The CDR3 loop spans 15 amino acids. The CDR3 protein is CASSFGEEYQETQYF. The CDR3 DNA follows: TGTGCCAGCAGCTTCGGGGAGGAGTACCAAGAGACCCAGTACTTC.

The gene calls are TRBV6-1 and TRBJ1-1; D unclear. Trimming left V 4 bases short and J 7 bases short, with 7 bases between. The CDR3 is 11 amino acids. In germline, CDR1 is MNHNS, CDR2 SASEGT. CDR3 protein: CASSVGVEAFF. For the CDR3, the DNA is TGTGCCAGCAGTGTTGGAGTTGAAGCTTTCTTT.

Comment on this clone: The identical CDR3 is also encoded by other nucleotide sequences in the sample. The gene calls are TRBV5-1 and TRBJ2-3; D possibly corresponds to TRBD2 (6 bases). The germline gives CDR1 SGHRS, CDR2 YFSETQ. Trimming removed 0 bases at V and 5 bases at J, with 13 bases between. This CDR3 region has 15 residues. DNA for the CDR3: TGCGCCAGCAGCTTGGCCGGGGGTTTAGGAGATACGCAGTATTTT. Protein: CASSLAGGLGDTQYF.

Comment on this clone: Other DNA variants within this sample encode the same CDR3. The CDR3 DNA is TGCGCCAGCAGCCAAGAGGGAGGAGTCAATGAGCAGTTCTTC. Its translation: CASSQEGGVNEQFF. The rearrangement uses TRBV4-1 and TRBJ2-1; a weak D match, TRBD2 (6 bases). Trimming pared 0 bases from V and 6 bases from J, leaving 9 bases between. In germline, CDR1 is MGHRA, CDR2 YSYEKL. CDR3 length: 14 amino acids.

This chain joins TRBV5-8 and TRBJ2-3; the D is unclear. This CDR3 comprises 16 residues. Germline loops: CDR1 SGHTS, CDR2 YDEGEE. The chain's CDR3 is CVTSRGFRFVSDTQYF. CDR3 sequence (DNA): TGTGTAACGTCTCGCGGCTTCAGGTTTGTTTCAGATACGCAGTATTTT.

The chain links TRBV27 to TRBJ2-7; TRBD1 agrees at 7 bases. The CDR3 sequence is 13 residues long. The germline V gene has CDR1 MNHEY and CDR2 SMNVEV (reference sequence). After removal of 8 bases from V and 6 bases from J, the junction contained 10 bases not matched to a gene. In DNA, the CDR3 is TGTGCCAGCTCGGGTACAGGGGTAGGCGAGCAGTACTTC. Its protein is CASSGTGVGEQYF.

Details on this clone: Other nucleotide sequences from this sample produce the same CDR3. The V and J genes are TRBV27 and TRBJ2-7, with TRBD1 matching 8 bases. CDR1 and CDR2 (germline): MNHEY, SMNVEV (reference sequence). The V gene end was trimmed by 5 bases and the J gene end by 4 bases; junction bases not matched to a gene: 7. The CDR3 extends over 14 amino acids. DNA of the CDR3: TGTGCCAGCAGTCCCGGACAGGGCTTATACGAGCAGTACTTC. Amino acids: CASSPGQGLYEQYF.

The rearrangement joins TRBV9 to TRBJ2-1; a possible D gene is TRBD1 (5 bases). The CDR3 loop spans 16 amino acids. Germline V gene data show CDR1 as SGDLS and CDR2 as YYNGEE. The V end lost 0 bases, the J end lost 6 bases, and 16 bases lay between the germline ends. CDR3 sequence (DNA): TGTGCCAGCAGCGTAGAAGAAGGGGCCGCGTCCAATGAGCAGTTCTTC. This gives the protein CASSVEEGAASNEQFF.

The V gene is TRBV29-1, the J gene TRBJ2-7, with 12 positions matching TRBD2. There are 18 residues in the CDR3. CDR1 is SQVTM, CDR2 ANQGSEA, per germline. V lost 1 base, J lost 4 bases, and 14 bases stayed unmatched. The CDR3: CSVEAPGLAGRGSYEQYF. CDR3 bases: TGCAGCGTTGAAGCCCCGGGACTAGCGGGCCGGGGGTCGTACGAGCAGTACTTC.

The chain employs TRBV11-3 and TRBJ1-1; weak D call: TRBD1 (6 bases). CDR1 and CDR2 from the germline V gene are SGHNT and YENEEA. The CDR3 is made up of 13 amino acids. With 5 bases removed from V and 4 bases from J, the gap between germline ends came to 11 bases. CDR3 sequence (DNA): TGTGCCAGCAGCCTAGGGGGTGTCACTGAAGCTTTCTTT. As protein: CASSLGGVTEAFF. The full variable domain, with the rest looked up from reference TRBV11-3 and TRBJ1-1, is EAGVVQSPRYKIIEKKQPVAFWCNPISGHNTLYWYLQNLGQGPELLIRYENEEAVDDSQLPKDRFSAERLKGVDSTLKIQPAELGDSAVYLCASSLGGVTEAFFGQGTRLTVV.

This clone was seen only once. V gene TRBV11-2 combines with J gene TRBJ2-4; the match to TRBD2 covers 9 bases. Germline lookup yields CDR1 SGHAT and CDR2 FQNNGV. The V segment lost 4 bases and the J segment 5 bases; nucleotides outside the gene matches: 0. The CDR3 length is 13 residues. CDR3 nucleotide sequence: TGTGCCAGCAGCTCTAGCGGGGAAAACATTCAGTACTTC. This sequence encodes CASSSSGENIQYF.

The chain employs TRBV7-2 and TRBJ1-1; D not certain. V lost 3 bases to trimming and J lost 4 bases, with 6 bases between them. Germline V CDR1 and CDR2: SGHTA, FQGNSA. The CDR3 totals 12 residues. The CDR3 nucleotides read TGTGCCAGCAGCTTTACGGTCACTGAAGCTTTCTTT. It encodes CASSFTVTEAFF. Looking up the rest from reference TRBV7-2 and TRBJ1-1 gives the full variable domain: GAGVSQSPSNKVTEKGKDVELRCDPISGHTALYWYRQSLGQGLEFLIYFQGNSAPDKSGLPSDRFSAERTGGSVSTLTIQRTQQEDSAVYLCASSFTVTEAFFGQGTRLTVV.